This TCR beta chain derives from a study of vaccination and CD4 T cells after COVID-19. Study-wide background: Samples after vaccination came a median roughly 74 days past dose two, ranging 14 to 241.

CDR3 length: 13 residues. Germline assignment: CDR1 DFQATT and CDR2 SNEGSKA (reference sequence). Trimming removed 7 bases from V and 0 bases from J; junction bases left unmatched: 4. Documented treatment: approximately nine-day PBMC culture with coronavirus spike peptide pools or control peptides (ViraFEST assay). The medium had half its volume replaced with fresh IL-2 medium on days 3 and 7. The Oncomine TCR Beta short-read assay was what sequenced the DNA obtained from cultured CD4+ T cells. TCRdb re-analysed the PCR reads in MiXCR, keeping a single row per CDR3 protein. The sample holds about 14,000 distinct CDR3 sequences; roughly 58% are singletons and the top ten take roughly 8%. About this clonotype itself: The antigen remains undetermined.

Sequences were derived from CD4+ T cells from blood, cultured in vitro, sampled before SARS-CoV-2 vaccination. This clonotype originated in a human donor who had recovered from COVID-19. The V and J genes are TRBV20-1 and TRBJ1-2, with 8 positions matching TRBD1. The CDR3 sequence: CSVRTGSNYGYTF. The CDR3 DNA reads TGCAGTGTTAGGACAGGGTCTAACTATGGCTACACCTTC.